The 26 T cell receptor beta chains reported below all come from one sample, sequenced in a study of blood T cell repertoires in COVID-19. Some clones are missing from TCRdb's copy, which holds only in-frame ones; the method was immunoSEQ multiplex PCR. The sample has 400,000 to 550,000 clones; approximately 90% are singletons. The sequencing input was peripheral blood. The receptor source for this set is a young woman with acute or convalescent COVID-19.

The rearrangement links TRBV9 to TRBJ2-5; 9 bases align to TRBD1. V was clipped by 0 bases and J by 1 base; unmatched bases: 7. The CDR3 consists of 17 residues. The germline V gene encodes CDR1 SGDLS and CDR2 YYNGEE. The CDR3 region is CASSVAGTGRIQETQYF. CDR3 nucleotides: TGTGCCAGCAGCGTAGCCGGGACAGGGAGAATCCAAGAGACCCAGTACTTC.

This clone was detected only once. The genes are TRBV6-5 and TRBJ1-3; D gene uncertain. The germline V and J ends were trimmed by 5 bases and 0 bases, with 8 bases remaining between them. This CDR3 has 14 residues. Per germline, CDR1 MNHEY and CDR2 SVGAGI. The CDR3 protein is CASSPLGSGNTIYF. Written as DNA, the CDR3 is TGTGCCAGCAGTCCTCTCGGCTCTGGAAACACCATATATTTT.

The V and J genes are TRBV28 and TRBJ1-1, with 7 bases matching TRBD1. The CDR3 totals 16 residues. CDR1 MDHEN and CDR2 SYDVKM come from the germline V gene. V lost 8 bases to trimming and J lost 6 bases; unmatched junction nucleotides: 18. CDR3 amino acids: CASLPGGEGAFAEAFF. The DNA for the CDR3 is TGTGCCAGCCTCCCTGGGGGAGAGGGGGCTTTCGCTGAAGCTTTCTTT.

This sequence joins TRBV13 and TRBJ2-5; TRBD2 matches at 11 bases. CDR1 is PRHDT and CDR2 is FYEKMQ in the germline V gene (reference sequence). The CDR3 has 17 amino acids. V lost 2 bases, J lost 4 bases, and 9 bases stayed unmatched. CDR3: CASSLTLAGGQGETQYF. CDR3 nucleotide sequence: TGTGCCAGCAGCTTAACCCTAGCGGGGGGCCAGGGAGAGACCCAGTACTTC.

This chain connects TRBV18 to TRBJ2-2, with D possibly TRBD1 on 6 matching bases. The CDR3 has 14 amino acids. Trimming took 8 bases from V and 1 from J, leaving 11 bases between them. The V gene's germline CDR1 is KGHSH and CDR2 LQKENI. CDR3 in DNA: TGTGCCAGCCAGCCGACAGGGAACACCGGGGAGCTGTTTTTT. Translation gives CASQPTGNTGELFF.

The gene calls are TRBV11-2 and TRBJ2-5; 7 bases fit TRBD2. Germline CDR1 and CDR2: SGHAT and FQNNGV. This CDR3 is 15 amino acids long. V was pared by 2 bases and J by 5 bases, with 8 bases of the junction left unmatched. The CDR3 DNA is TGTGCCAGCAGCTTATATGGGGGGGTTCAGGAGACCCAGTACTTC. Protein product: CASSLYGGVQETQYF.

In its sample, this clone was seen a few times. The chain is built from TRBV25-1 and TRBJ1-1, with D tentatively TRBD1 (6 bases). This CDR3 is built from 13 residues. V lost 6 bases and J lost 0, with 8 bases in between. Germline V gene sequence: CDR1 MGHDK, CDR2 SYGVNS. CDR3 loop: CASSRGMNTEAFF. CDR3 nucleotide sequence: TGTGCCAGCAGCAGGGGAATGAACACTGAAGCTTTCTTT.

The CDR3 DNA follows: TGTGCCAGCAGGCCCAGGGGCAATCAGCCCCAGCATTTT. Encoded protein: CASRPRGNQPQHF. The rearrangement uses TRBV2 and TRBJ1-5; maybe TRBD1 (5 bases). There are 13 residues in the CDR3. CDR1 and CDR2 (germline): SNHLY, FYNNEI. Trimming removed 6 bases at V and 2 bases at J, with 8 bases between.

J is TRBJ2-5 and V is TRBV27; TRBD1 agrees at 7 bases. In germline, CDR1 is MNHEY, CDR2 SMNVEV (reference sequence). Trimming removed 5 bases from V and 4 bases from J; junction bases left unmatched: 10. The CDR3 extends over 15 amino acids. CDR3 loop: CASSPKRTGAETQYF. The CDR3 DNA reads TGTGCCAGCAGTCCTAAGAGGACAGGCGCAGAGACCCAGTACTTC.

The sample holds one count of this clone. The gene calls are TRBV7-9 and TRBJ1-5; tentatively, D is TRBD1 (6 bases). Trimming removed 5 bases at V and 4 bases at J, with 12 bases between. Germline V CDR1 and CDR2: SEHNR, FQNEAQ (reference sequence). The CDR3 covers 14 residues. The CDR3 region has the DNA TGTGCCAGCAGCCCACAGGGATCGAATCAGCCCCAGCATTTT. The encoded protein is CASSPQGSNQPQHF.

The V and J genes are TRBV7-9 and TRBJ1-1, with D maybe TRBD1 (5 bases). Trimming took 4 bases from V and 4 from J, leaving 22 bases between them. The CDR3 spans 17 residues. CDR1 SEHNR and CDR2 FQNEAQ come from the germline V gene (reference sequence). The CDR3 protein is CASSWGLRGSGVTEAFF. CDR3 nucleotides: TGTGCCAGCAGCTGGGGACTACGAGGGTCGGGTGTCACTGAAGCTTTCTTT.

This chain links TRBV30 with TRBJ2-2; TRBD2 aligns across 12 bases. Germline loops: CDR1 GTSNPN, CDR2 SVGIG (reference sequence). V lost 0 bases, J lost 0 bases, and 5 bases stayed unmatched. This CDR3 is built from 18 residues. CDR3 residues: CAWSVYASGGANTGELFF. CDR3 in DNA: TGTGCCTGGAGTGTATATGCTAGCGGGGGGGCGAACACCGGGGAGCTGTTTTTT.

The V and J genes are TRBV7-9 and TRBJ2-5; 7 bases are shared with TRBD1. The CDR3 has 15 residues. V shed 4 bases, J shed 0 bases, and the junction held 5 bases outside the gene matches. CDR1 is SEHNR and CDR2 is FQNEAQ in the germline V gene (reference sequence). CDR3 in DNA: TGTGCCAGCAGCTCCTGGACAGGCTACCAAGAGACCCAGTACTTC. Its translation is CASSSWTGYQETQYF. Filled out from reference TRBV7-9 and TRBJ2-5, the complete variable domain reads DTGVSQNPRHKITKRGQNVTFRCDPISEHNRLYWYRQTLGQGPEFLTYFQNEAQLEKSRLLSDRFSAERPKGSFSTLEIQRTEQGDSAMYLCASSSWTGYQETQYFGPGTRLLVL.

This chain links TRBV2 with TRBJ1-4; D might be TRBD1 (5 bases). Trimming pared 4 bases from V and 7 bases from J, leaving 16 bases between. The CDR3 consists of 15 residues. CDR1 and CDR2 (germline): SNHLY, FYNNEI. Written as DNA, the CDR3 is TGTGCCAGCAGTGCCATGGGGGGATACATTGAAAAACTGTTTTTT. It is translated as CASSAMGGYIEKLFF. Looking up the rest from reference TRBV2 and TRBJ1-4 gives the full variable domain: EPEVTQTPSHQVTQMGQEVILRCVPISNHLYFYWYRQILGQKVEFLVSFYNNEISEKSEIFDDQFSVERPDGSNFTLKIRSTKLEDSAMYFCASSAMGGYIEKLFFGSGTQLSVL.

The DNA for the CDR3 is TGTGCCAGCAGCTTATGGGGACAGTACGAGCAGTACTTC. This gives the protein CASSLWGQYEQYF. This chain uses TRBV7-2 with TRBJ2-7, with 7 bases identical to TRBD1. CDR3 length: 13 residues. V was clipped by 2 bases and J by 4 bases; unmatched bases: 2. Germline V gene data show CDR1 as SGHTA and CDR2 as FQGNSA.

The genes are TRBV2 and TRBJ2-7, with TRBD2 identical over 7 bases. Unmatched junction bases numbered 7, after V lost 6 bases and J lost 2 bases. CDR3 length: 14 amino acids. Germline V gene sequence: CDR1 SNHLY, CDR2 FYNNEI. The CDR3 spells CASRVLGGTYEQYF. DNA for the CDR3: TGTGCCAGCAGGGTCCTGGGGGGGACCTACGAGCAGTACTTC. The variable domain in full, with the rest retrieved from reference TRBV2 and TRBJ2-7, is EPEVTQTPSHQVTQMGQEVILRCVPISNHLYFYWYRQILGQKVEFLVSFYNNEISEKSEIFDDQFSVERPDGSNFTLKIRSTKLEDSAMYFCASRVLGGTYEQYFGPGTRLTVT.

This chain links TRBV18 with TRBJ1-2; the match to TRBD1 covers 7 bases. Germline loops: CDR1 KGHSH, CDR2 LQKENI. The CDR3 contains 14 residues. The J segment lost 4 bases and the V segment lost 6 bases, leaving 8 bases of the junction unmatched. In DNA form, the CDR3 reads TGTGCCAGCTCCCCGGACAGGAATCCCTATGGCTACACCTTC. This codes for CASSPDRNPYGYTF.

V is TRBV7-9 and J is TRBJ1-1; 7 bases fit TRBD1. The CDR3 covers 14 residues. Trimming took 4 bases from V and 6 from J; bases not matched to a gene: 8. The V gene's germline CDR1 is SEHNR and CDR2 FQNEAQ (reference sequence). CDR3 nucleotides: TGTGCCAGCAGCTACATACAGGGGATTGCTGAAGCTTTCTTT. Translating gives CASSYIQGIAEAFF.

The V gene is TRBV30, the J gene TRBJ2-7, with TRBD1 identical over 7 bases. After removal of 7 bases from V and 2 bases from J, the junction contained 20 bases not matched to a gene. Germline V gives CDR1 GTSNPN, CDR2 SVGIG (reference sequence). The CDR3 is 17 amino acids. The chain's CDR3 is CAYRGPGQWAGTYEQYF. The CDR3 nucleotides are TGTGCCTATAGGGGGCCCGGACAGTGGGCAGGTACCTACGAGCAGTACTTC.

CDR3 bases: TGTGCCAGTAGTATTGGGAGCACCGGGGAGCTGTTTTTT. Translating gives CASSIGSTGELFF. This chain uses TRBV19 with TRBJ2-2; weak D call: TRBD2 (5 bases). Germline lookup yields CDR1 LNHDA and CDR2 SQIVND (reference sequence). This CDR3 is built from 13 residues. With 3 bases removed from V and 4 bases from J, the gap between germline ends came to 6 bases.

The chain links TRBV28 to TRBJ2-7; D possibly corresponds to TRBD1 (6 bases). Germline CDR1 reads MDHEN; CDR2 reads SYDVKM. This CDR3 has 11 amino acids. The V gene lost 5 bases and the J gene lost 11 bases, with 13 bases spanning the gap. The CDR3 DNA reads as TGTGCCAGCAGTCAACAGGGTTTGGAGTACTTC. This codes for CASSQQGLEYF.

The DNA of the CDR3 is TGTGCCAGCAGCTTATCGCGAAGCAATGAGCAGTTCTTC. Translated, it gives CASSLSRSNEQFF. This chain joins TRBV11-2 and TRBJ2-1; D gene ambiguous. V was shortened by 2 bases and J by 6 bases, with 8 bases between the two germline ends. The CDR3 has 13 residues. Germline loops: CDR1 SGHAT, CDR2 FQNNGV. Looking up the rest from reference TRBV11-2 and TRBJ2-1 gives the full variable domain: EAGVAQSPRYKIIEKRQSVAFWCNPISGHATLYWYQQILGQGPKLLIQFQNNGVVDDSQLPKDRFSAERLKGVDSTLKIQPAKLEDSAVYLCASSLSRSNEQFFGPGTRLTVL.

This clone was counted a single time. This rearrangement joins TRBV12-5 to TRBJ2-3; no clear D. This CDR3 is 15 amino acids long. Germline V lookup: CDR1 LGHNT, CDR2 FRNRAP. V shed 6 bases and J shed 6 bases, with 19 bases lying between them. CDR3 sequence (DNA): TGTGCTAGTGGGCCACCGGCTAGACCCCTGGATACGCAGTATTTT. Amino acids: CASGPPARPLDTQYF.

This clone appeared a few times. V is TRBV7-9 and J is TRBJ2-4; 12 nucleotides agree with TRBD2. The CDR3 consists of 19 residues. With V trimmed by 6 bases and J by 2 bases, 14 bases remained unmatched. CDR1 is SEHNR and CDR2 is FQNEAQ in the germline V gene (reference sequence). CDR3 loop: CASSPPFLAGGLTKNIQYF. The DNA for the CDR3 is TGTGCCAGCAGTCCCCCCTTCCTAGCGGGGGGGCTCACCAAAAACATTCAGTACTTC. Supplemented by reference TRBV7-9 and TRBJ2-4, the full variable domain reads DTGVSQNPRHKITKRGQNVTFRCDPISEHNRLYWYRQTLGQGPEFLTYFQNEAQLEKSRLLSDRFSAERPKGSFSTLEIQRTEQGDSAMYLCASSPPFLAGGLTKNIQYFGAGTRLSVL.

The V call is TRBV3-1 (or the pseudogene TRBV3-2), the J call TRBJ1-1; D is unclear. V was pared by 4 bases and J by 0 bases, with 12 bases between. Germline V CDR1 and CDR2: LGHDT, YNNKEL (reference sequence). The CDR3 covers 15 residues. The CDR3 sequence: CASSLRGGMNTEAFF. The CDR3 DNA follows: TGTGCCAGCAGCCTTCGAGGAGGAATGAACACTGAAGCTTTCTTT.

V and J are TRBV3-1 (or the pseudogene TRBV3-2) and TRBJ1-1, with 9 bases identical to TRBD1. Losses at the gene ends were 3 bases for V and 10 bases for J; bases not matched to a gene: 9. The CDR3 loop spans 14 amino acids. Germline CDR1 and CDR2: LGHDT and YNNKEL (reference sequence). The CDR3 DNA reads TGTGCCAGCAGCCAGCCCCCGGGACAGGGTGGAGCTTTCTTT. This encodes CASSQPPGQGGAFF.